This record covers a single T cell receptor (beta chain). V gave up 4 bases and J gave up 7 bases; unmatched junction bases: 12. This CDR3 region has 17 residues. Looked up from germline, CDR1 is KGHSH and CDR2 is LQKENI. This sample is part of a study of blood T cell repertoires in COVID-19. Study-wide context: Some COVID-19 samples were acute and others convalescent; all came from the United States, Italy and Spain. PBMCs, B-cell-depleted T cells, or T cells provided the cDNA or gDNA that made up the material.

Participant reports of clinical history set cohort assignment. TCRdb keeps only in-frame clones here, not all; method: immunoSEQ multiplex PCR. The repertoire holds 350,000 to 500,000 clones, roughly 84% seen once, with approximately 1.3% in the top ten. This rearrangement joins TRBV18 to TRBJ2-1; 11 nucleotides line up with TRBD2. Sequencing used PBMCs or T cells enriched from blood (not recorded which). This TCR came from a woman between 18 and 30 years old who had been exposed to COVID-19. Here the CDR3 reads CASSRTSLAGGGNEQFF. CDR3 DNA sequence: TGTGCCAGCTCACGTACGAGTCTAGCGGGAGGAGGTAATGAGCAGTTCTTC.